This T cell receptor (beta chain) was retrieved from a study of T cell repertoires in cytomegalovirus infection. In the study overall: Public TCR beta signatures were indicative of both CMV infection and a matching HLA type.

MiXCR, applied by TCRdb to the reads, yields one record per CDR3 protein. Of 97,000 or so distinct CDR3 sequences in the sample, approximately 16% were seen once. Study conclusions and caveats: Identification of carriers of CMV plus the relevant HLA was performed using cumulative public TCR beta family frequency. HLA-C-restricted, CMV-specific TCR beta clonotypes were dominant ex vivo.

CDR1 is DFQATT and CDR2 is SNEGSKA in the germline V gene (reference sequence). The CDR3 runs 11 residues. V lost 4 bases, J lost 1 base, and 4 bases lay in between. This clonotype occurred a few times. The target antigen is unknown. Sequenced input: PBMCs. This sequence was found in a human donor in good health (CMV status not recorded). Some clones in this sample may be carry-over from other donors' samples. The chain carries TRBV20-1 and TRBJ1-2, with D hard to call. CDR3 residues: CSAIDNYGYTF. The CDR3 bases are TGCAGTGCTATTGATAACTATGGCTACACCTTC.